These 9 T cell receptor beta chains came from one sample sequenced in a study of blood T cell repertoires in COVID-19 (dated by TCRdb to between 2020 and 2021). The protocol used for the library was the immunoSEQ multiplex PCR assay. Entries here come from immuneACCESS through TCRdb and include only in-frame sequences with V and J called. Some clones fail to appear in such tables; in the studies checked, an unresolved V gene covers under half of the shortfall, and the cause of the remainder is unknown. This sample lists some 59,000 clones; roughly nine tenths were detected once. The ten most abundant clones make up around 1.6% of the sample. The specimen sequenced was peripheral blood. The receptors here all came from a man in his 60s with acute or convalescent COVID-19.

The chain couples TRBV7-3 to TRBJ2-1; 8 bases are shared with TRBD2. Trimming took 3 bases from V and 4 from J; bases not matched to a gene: 5. The germline V gene encodes CDR1 SGHTA and CDR2 FQGTGA. This CDR3 has 15 amino acids. CDR3 DNA: TGTGCCAGCAGCTTGGGGTTAGCGGGGTACAATGAGCAGTTCTTC. Its translation: CASSLGLAGYNEQFF.

In nucleotides, the CDR3 is TGTGCCAGCTCTCAGGGGCTCTCCTACGAGCAGTACTTC. This encodes CASSQGLSYEQYF. The chain carries TRBV18 and TRBJ2-7; a possible D gene is TRBD1 (6 bases). The V end lost 6 bases, the J end lost 0 bases, and 9 bases lay between the germline ends. Germline loops: CDR1 KGHSH, CDR2 LQKENI. This CDR3 is 13 amino acids long.

This chain connects TRBV19 to TRBJ1-5; D is perhaps TRBD1 (5 bases). The CDR3 is 15 residues long. Germline V CDR1 and CDR2: LNHDA, SQIVND (reference sequence). Trimming removed 0 bases from V and 0 bases from J, with 6 bases in between. CDR3 nucleotide sequence: TGTGCCAGTAGTATAGACAGGGTTAGCAATCAGCCCCAGCATTTT. Protein: CASSIDRVSNQPQHF.

This clone came up once. The gene calls are TRBV6-6 and TRBJ1-5, with D unresolved. V lost 6 bases and J 1 base, leaving 7 bases between the germline ends. Germline loops: CDR1 MNHNY, CDR2 SVGAGI (reference sequence). CDR3 length: 13 amino acids. Here the CDR3 DNA reads TGTGCCAGCAGACCCAGAAGCAATCAGCCCCAGCATTTT. It yields the protein CASRPRSNQPQHF.

The chain joins TRBV24-1 to TRBJ2-1, with TRBD1 as a possible D gene (6 bases). The CDR3 totals 15 residues. The germline V gene encodes CDR1 KGHDR and CDR2 SFDVKD. V was pared by 4 bases and J by 4 bases, with 13 bases between. For the CDR3, the DNA is TGTGCCACCAGTGAGCAGGGGAGACAGTACAATGAGCAGTTCTTC. Its translation is CATSEQGRQYNEQFF.

The chain links TRBV3-1 (or the pseudogene TRBV3-2) to TRBJ1-4; D not certain. The length of the CDR3 is 13 residues. CDR1 and CDR2 (germline): LGHDT, YNNKEL (reference sequence). Trimming shortened V by 2 bases and J by 8 bases, and 9 bases separated the two germline ends. CDR3 bases: TGTGCCAGCAGCCAACGTCGTTTGGAAAAACTGTTTTTT. It translates to CASSQRRLEKLFF.

The chain is built from TRBV9 and TRBJ1-4; the D gene is possibly TRBD1 (6 bases). V was trimmed by 4 bases and J by 3 bases, leaving 10 bases between them. The CDR3 spans 14 residues. CDR1 is SGDLS, CDR2 YYNGEE, per germline. DNA of the CDR3: TGTGCCAGCAGCCCCCGGACAGCTAATGAAAAACTGTTTTTT. It yields the protein CASSPRTANEKLFF.

The V and J genes are TRBV6-1 and TRBJ1-3; TRBD1 agrees at 7 bases. The CDR3 totals 16 residues. Germline CDR1 reads MNHNS; CDR2 reads SASEGT. Losses at the gene ends were 2 bases for V and 3 bases for J; bases not matched to a gene: 7. CDR3 region: CASSERQGVGGNTIYF. CDR3 nucleotides: TGTGCCAGCAGTGAAAGACAGGGAGTAGGTGGAAACACCATATATTTT.

This clone turned up a few times. This chain links TRBV7-2 with TRBJ1-5; TRBD1 aligns across 7 bases. The V gene end was trimmed by 3 bases and the J gene end by 5 bases; junction bases not matched to a gene: 10. The germline gives CDR1 SGHTA, CDR2 FQGNSA. The CDR3 is made up of 16 amino acids. This chain's CDR3 is CASSLGRQGWHQPQHF. In DNA form, the CDR3 reads TGTGCCAGCAGCTTGGGGCGACAGGGCTGGCATCAGCCCCAGCATTTT.